The sample holds a few counts of the clone carrying this TCR beta chain. This sample is drawn from a study of HIV-infected patients and healthy controls. V was cut by 4 bases and J by 3 bases, with 10 bases left in between. Germline loops: CDR1 SGHAT, CDR2 FQNNGV. The length of the CDR3 is 13 residues. TCRdb recomputed calls from the 5' RACE reads with MiXCR, one row per CDR3 protein. The sample has approximately 64,000 distinct CDR3 sequences; about 19% are singletons. This clonotype originated in a human donor in good health. The rearrangement uses TRBV11-2 and TRBJ2-7; D unresolved. Sequencing input: CD4+ T cells from blood. CDR3 in DNA: TGTGCCAGCAGCTATCACACTGACTACGAGCAGTACTTC. Translating gives CASSYHTDYEQYF.